Detailed here is one T cell receptor (beta chain). Via MiXCR, TCRdb re-called the PCR reads, giving one row per CDR3 protein. The data show approximately 30,000 distinct CDR3 sequences, about 54% seen once. V lost 6 bases and J lost 3; bases outside the gene matches: 7. CDR1 is MNHEY and CDR2 is SMNVEV in the germline V gene (reference sequence). This CDR3 contains 16 residues. Noted time point: late sampling 161 to 241 days after vaccination in three convalescent patients. The entry originates in a study of vaccination and CD4 T cells after COVID-19. Turning to the study itself: Post-vaccine sampling followed dose two by a median about 72 days (range 14 to 241).

This clonotype originated in a human donor who had recovered from COVID-19. The source material was CD4+ T cells from blood, sampled about 7 months after SARS-CoV-2 vaccination. The chain has TRBV27 and TRBJ2-3; 12 bases line up with TRBD2. The CDR3 protein is CASRELAGGGTDTQYF. Written as DNA, the CDR3 is TGTGCCAGCAGGGAACTAGCGGGAGGTGGGACAGATACGCAGTATTTT.